Following are 18 T cell receptor beta chains from one sample sequenced in a study of shared clonotypes between healthy human individuals. Using immunoSEQ multiplex PCR, the repertoire was profiled, and TCRdb retains in-frame clones only, with some absent. This sample yields about a million clones, of which approximately 80% are seen a single time; about 1.5% belongs to the top ten. The specimen sequenced was memory CD4+ T cells sorted from blood. Sample subset: CD45RA-negative fraction. The origin of the receptors is a man between 18 and 29 years old in good health.

Only a few counts were recorded for this clone. The rearrangement uses TRBV28 and TRBJ1-6, with D perhaps TRBD1 (5 bases). CDR1 and CDR2 from the germline V gene are MDHEN and SYDVKM. The CDR3 runs 17 residues. Trimming shortened V by 5 bases and J by 0 bases, and 14 bases separated the two germline ends. The CDR3 sequence: CASSATGAPSYNSPLHF. For the CDR3, the DNA is TGTGCCAGCAGTGCCACAGGAGCCCCCTCCTATAATTCACCCCTCCACTTT.

The chain has TRBV5-1 and TRBJ2-7; TRBD2 aligns across 8 bases. Germline V gene lookup returns CDR1 SGHRS and CDR2 YFSETQ. CDR3 length: 15 amino acids. The J segment lost 4 bases and the V segment lost 0 bases, leaving 6 bases of the junction unmatched. The CDR3 region is CASSLGPAGDYEQYF. The CDR3 DNA follows: TGCGCCAGCAGCTTGGGCCCAGCGGGGGATTACGAGCAGTACTTC.

This clone was detected only a few times. The CDR3 region is CASSLGTKETQYF. DNA for the CDR3: TGTGCCAGCAGCTTAGGGACTAAAGAGACCCAGTACTTC. The chain has TRBV7-8 and TRBJ2-5, with a tentative D call TRBD2 (6 bases). The CDR3 contains 13 residues. CDR1 and CDR2 from the germline V gene are SGHVS and FQNEAQ. Trimming shortened V by 1 base and J by 3 bases, and 6 bases separated the two germline ends.

The chain carries TRBV2 and TRBJ2-7; no clear D gene. This CDR3 comprises 14 residues. Germline CDR1 and CDR2: SNHLY and FYNNEI. Trimming left V 10 bases short and J 0 bases short, with 16 bases between. The CDR3 sequence is CANRRRITSYEQYF. DNA for the CDR3: TGTGCCAACCGGCGTAGGATCACCTCCTACGAGCAGTACTTC.

The J gene is TRBJ2-7, the V gene TRBV28, with 7 bases that match TRBD1. V lost 6 bases to trimming and J lost 7 bases; unmatched junction nucleotides: 9. Germline V CDR1 and CDR2: MDHEN, SYDVKM. This CDR3 contains 13 residues. CDR3 residues: CASRQGSRGEQYF. The CDR3 nucleotides read TGTGCCAGCAGACAGGGGTCCAGGGGGGAGCAGTACTTC.

This clone has more than one count but fewer than ten. This chain joins TRBV4-1 and TRBJ2-5, with D possibly being TRBD1 (5 bases). This CDR3 has 14 residues. Germline assignment: CDR1 MGHRA and CDR2 YSYEKL. V was cut by 2 bases and J by 5 bases, with 12 bases left in between. The CDR3 loop is CASSQTRGLETQYF. The CDR3 nucleotides are TGCGCCAGCAGCCAAACAAGGGGCCTGGAGACCCAGTACTTC.

This chain joins TRBV5-1 and TRBJ1-6; no clear D gene. Germline CDR1 and CDR2: SGHRS and YFSETQ. V was clipped by 3 bases and J by 8 bases, with 9 bases between them. The CDR3 has 13 residues. The DNA for the CDR3 is TGCGCCAGCAGCTCGAATAAGGATTCACCCCTCCACTTT. Amino acid sequence: CASSSNKDSPLHF.

The J gene is TRBJ1-2, the V gene TRBV7-6, with 9 bases matching TRBD1. This CDR3 has 14 amino acids. Germline V gene sequence: CDR1 SGHVS, CDR2 FNYEAQ. With V trimmed by 5 bases and J by 7 bases, 8 bases remained unmatched. The CDR3 sequence: CASSLGQGRTGYTF. CDR3 coding DNA: TGTGCCAGCAGCCTCGGACAGGGGAGGACTGGCTACACCTTC.

This clone was detected only a few times. V usage is TRBV9 and J usage is TRBJ1-6; D not certain. Germline CDR1 is SGDLS and CDR2 is YYNGEE. Trimming cost V 3 bases and J 9 bases, with 7 bases left between them. CDR3 length: 12 residues. CDR3 nucleotide sequence: TGTGCCAGCAGCGACCTCCTTTCACCCCTCCACTTT. Translating gives CASSDLLSPLHF.

The chain combines TRBV5-1 with TRBJ2-1; D might be TRBD2 (6 bases). In germline, CDR1 is SGHRS, CDR2 YFSETQ. V was clipped by 0 bases and J by 7 bases, with 20 bases between them. The CDR3 runs to 17 residues. The CDR3 DNA reads TGCGCCAGCAGCTTGGCCCTCGGGGCCGGAGGGCGGAATGAGCAGTTCTTC. It yields the protein CASSLALGAGGRNEQFF.

As regards this clone: Different DNA sequences within this sample yield the same CDR3. DNA for the CDR3: TGTGCCAGCAGTTACTCCCGAGGGAACACTGAAGCTTTCTTT. Its translation: CASSYSRGNTEAFF. The V call is TRBV6-5, the J call TRBJ1-1; D uncertain. V lost 0 bases, J lost 1 base, and 6 bases lay in between. CDR3 length equals 14 residues. The germline gives CDR1 MNHEY, CDR2 SVGAGI.

V and J are TRBV19 and TRBJ1-6; no reliable D call. Germline V CDR1 and CDR2: LNHDA, SQIVND (reference sequence). V was cut by 4 bases and J by 9 bases, with 10 bases left in between. This CDR3 region has 13 residues. The CDR3: CASSTVGGSPLHF. In DNA form, the CDR3 reads TGTGCCAGTAGTACCGTTGGAGGTTCACCCCTCCACTTT.

Regarding this clone: Additional DNA sequences in this sample encode the identical CDR3. This chain uses TRBV9 with TRBJ1-6; 7 positions match TRBD1. The V segment lost 0 bases and the J segment 10 bases; nucleotides outside the gene matches: 4. The CDR3 is 14 amino acids. Germline loops: CDR1 SGDLS, CDR2 YYNGEE. Here the CDR3 DNA reads TGTGCCAGCAGCGTAGGACAGGGAGACTCACCCCTCCACTTT. Amino acid sequence: CASSVGQGDSPLHF.

The chain uses TRBV7-9 and TRBJ2-2, with unresolved D. The CDR3 is made up of 13 amino acids. Germline V CDR1 and CDR2: SEHNR, FQNEAQ (reference sequence). V dropped 3 bases and J dropped 6 bases, with 8 bases sitting between them. DNA for the CDR3: TGTGCCAGCAGCTTTTCTCTCCCCGGGGAGCTGTTTTTT. It specifies CASSFSLPGELFF.

V and J are TRBV2 and TRBJ1-5; D not certain. This CDR3 has 13 residues. The V gene lost 8 bases and the J gene lost 2 bases, with 10 bases spanning the gap. In germline, CDR1 is SNHLY, CDR2 FYNNEI. The CDR3 coding sequence is TGTGCCAGCGGTTTAAGGGGCAATCAGCCCCAGCATTTT. Translation gives CASGLRGNQPQHF. The complete variable domain, with remaining parts taken from reference TRBV2 and TRBJ1-5, reads EPEVTQTPSHQVTQMGQEVILRCVPISNHLYFYWYRQILGQKVEFLVSFYNNEISEKSEIFDDQFSVERPDGSNFTLKIRSTKLEDSAMYFCASGLRGNQPQHFGDGTRLSIL.

This clone appeared a few times. The chain joins TRBV2 to TRBJ1-5; possibly TRBD1 for D (6 bases). Germline V gene sequence: CDR1 SNHLY, CDR2 FYNNEI. V was shortened by 7 bases and J by 2 bases, with 9 bases between the two germline ends. CDR3 size: 13 residues. DNA for the CDR3: TGTGCCAGCAAGGGGGACGGCAATCAGCCCCAGCATTTT. Its protein is CASKGDGNQPQHF.

V gene TRBV28 combines with J gene TRBJ1-5; D gene uncertain. CDR3 length: 12 residues. V was shortened by 6 bases and J by 10 bases, with 13 bases between the two germline ends. Germline CDR1 and CDR2: MDHEN and SYDVKM. CDR3 region: CASSAGSLPQHF. CDR3 nucleotides: TGTGCCAGCAGCGCGGGGTCTCTTCCCCAGCATTTT.

The V gene is TRBV28, the J gene TRBJ2-3; a weak D match, TRBD2 (5 bases). CDR3 length equals 16 residues. V was trimmed by 5 bases and J by 3 bases, leaving 18 bases between them. The germline gives CDR1 MDHEN, CDR2 SYDVKM. The CDR3 DNA sequence: TGTGCCAGCAGTCCCCCAGGCCGGGGATGGACAGATACGCAGTATTTT. It specifies CASSPPGRGWTDTQYF.